The rows below give T cell receptor beta chains drawn from one sample of a study of shared clonotypes between healthy human individuals. Repertoires were generated with immunoSEQ multiplex PCR, while TCRdb's copy carries only in-frame clones and drops some. The profile shows 600,000 to 800,000 clones, over 60% of them singletons. Sequencing was performed on memory CD4+ T cells sorted from blood. Receptors were obtained from a woman aged 30 to 39 in good health. Each CDR3 is given with its conserved first and last residue. The order of the fields is V gene, D gene, J gene, clone size, CDR3 protein, CDR3 DNA. A D gene is named only where the DNA matches it firmly. Expanded clones are given a class, and other clones once, few, many or no size at all.

TRBV6-1,TRBD1,TRBJ2-5,NA,CASSGDRGETQYF,TGTGCCAGCAGTGGAGACAGGGGAGAGACCCAGTACTTC
TRBV28,NA,TRBJ1-1,NA,CASSFQNVNTEAFF,TGTGCCAGCAGTTTTCAGAACGTTAACACTGAAGCTTTCTTT
TRBV14,NA,TRBJ2-7,few,CASSTQGRGFYEQYF,TGTGCCAGCAGCACCCAGGGCAGGGGATTCTACGAGCAGTACTTC
TRBV29-1,TRBD1,TRBJ1-1,NA,CSVSRGLDTEAFF,TGCAGCGTAAGCAGGGGGTTGGACACTGAAGCTTTCTTT
TRBV5-6,TRBD1,TRBJ1-2,NA,CASSIGQGVIYGYTF,TGTGCCAGCAGCATAGGACAGGGGGTGATCTATGGCTACACCTTC
TRBV2,NA,TRBJ1-2,NA,CASPLELGSNYGYTF,TGTGCCAGCCCCCTTGAGTTGGGGTCTAACTATGGCTACACCTTC
TRBV19,NA,TRBJ1-4,NA,CASSIGTLRTNEKLFF,TGTGCCAGTAGTATAGGGACATTGCGAACTAATGAAAAACTGTTTTTT
TRBV28,NA,TRBJ1-3,NA,CASSPRSVRGKAFGNTIYF,TGTGCCAGCAGCCCACGTTCGGTACGCGGAAAGGCGTTCGGAAACACCATATATTTT
TRBV7-9,NA,TRBJ2-7,NA,CASSSAGTRPEQYF,TGTGCCAGCAGCTCCGCCGGGACTCGTCCCGAGCAGTACTTC
TRBV14,NA,TRBJ1-1,NA,CASSQPQEPFNTEAFF,TGTGCCAGCAGCCAACCCCAGGAGCCTTTTAACACTGAAGCTTTCTTT
TRBV27,TRBD1,TRBJ1-1,once,CASSWDREETEAFF,TGTGCCAGCAGTTGGGACAGGGAAGAGACTGAAGCTTTCTTT
TRBV13,NA,TRBJ1-1,NA,CASSLDRGTNTEAFF,TGTGCCAGCAGCCTGGACCGAGGAACGAACACTGAAGCTTTCTTT
TRBV28,NA,TRBJ1-5,once,CASSRDTSNQPQHF,TGTGCCAGCAGCCGGGACACTAGCAATCAGCCCCAGCATTTT
TRBV4-2,TRBD2,TRBJ2-1,NA,CASSLAGGSGRGYNEQFF,TGTGCCAGCAGCCTCGCGGGGGGTAGCGGGAGGGGATACAATGAGCAGTTCTTC
TRBV27,NA,TRBJ2-6,NA,CASSRRGLPSGANVLTF,TGTGCCAGCAGTCGTCGGGGATTGCCCTCTGGGGCCAACGTCCTGACTTTC
TRBV10-2,NA,TRBJ2-3,NA,CASRRALSTDTQYF,TGCGCCAGCAGGAGAGCTCTTTCCACAGATACGCAGTATTTT
TRBV7-6,NA,TRBJ1-4,once,CASSLASAGANEKLFF,TGTGCCAGCAGCTTAGCGTCGGCCGGAGCTAATGAAAAACTGTTTTTT
TRBV11-1,NA,TRBJ2-7,NA,CASSSRELAYEQYF,TGTGCCAGCAGCTCGAGGGAGCTAGCCTACGAGCAGTACTTC
TRBV25-1,NA,TRBJ2-7,NA,CASSALGAENEQYF,TGTGCCAGCAGTGCTCTGGGAGCTGAGAACGAGCAGTACTTC
TRBV11-2,TRBD2,TRBJ2-5,NA,CASSFAGEETQYF,TGTGCCAGCAGCTTTGCGGGAGAGGAGACCCAGTACTTC
TRBV28,NA,TRBJ1-2,NA,CASSLLGVRGYTF,TGTGCCAGCAGTTTATTGGGCGTGAGGGGCTACACCTTC
TRBV7-6,TRBD1,TRBJ1-4,few,CASSLRSQGWNEKLFF,TGTGCCAGCAGCTTAAGGTCACAGGGGTGGAATGAAAAACTGTTTTTT
TRBV5-1,NA,TRBJ2-3,NA,CASRLGSTDTQYF,TGCGCCAGCAGGCTGGGAAGCACAGATACGCAGTATTTT
TRBV25-1,NA,TRBJ1-3,NA,CASSEWRRESGNTIYF,TGTGCCAGCAGTGAATGGCGCAGGGAGTCTGGAAACACCATATATTTT
TRBV12-2,NA,TRBJ2-1,NA,CASRLAVQREGLNEQFF,TGTGCAAGTCGCTTAGCGGTCCAGCGGGAGGGCCTAAATGAGCAGTTCTTC
TRBV19,TRBD1,TRBJ1-5,NA,CASTRQGVFQPQHF,TGTGCCAGTACGAGACAGGGGGTTTTTCAGCCCCAGCATTTT